A selection of T cell receptor beta chains follows, all from one sample in a study of blood T cell repertoires in COVID-19. Sequencing used immunoSEQ multiplex PCR; TCRdb keeps in-frame clones, though not all of them. The sample holds hundreds of thousands of clones; approximately 86% are singletons and the top ten take under 8.5%. Sequenced input: peripheral blood. These receptors all come from a woman in her fifties or sixties with COVID-19, enrolled during active disease. CDR3s include the opening cysteine and the closing phenylalanine or tryptophan. The D gene is left open where the match is weak. Size values are once, few and many counts, or a class for expanded clones, and some rows have none.

clone size,V gene,D gene,J gene,CDR3 DNA,CDR3 protein
NA,TRBV12-2,NA,TRBJ1-6,TGTTTTCACTCGACAGGGGCGTTCTCCTATAATTCACCCCTCCACTTT,CFHSTGAFSYNSPLHF
NA,TRBV27,TRBD1,TRBJ1-2,TGTGCCAGCAGTCCCGGACAGGGAGAAGGCTACACCTTC,CASSPGQGEGYTF
few,TRBV11-3,NA,TRBJ1-3,TGTGCCAGCAGCCACGGACAGAGCTCTGGAAACACCATATATTTT,CASSHGQSSGNTIYF
NA,TRBV13,NA,TRBJ1-2,TGTGCCAGCAGCCAGGACCCTGACCCAGGCGGGAACTATGGCTACACCTTC,CASSQDPDPGGNYGYTF
NA,TRBV7-9,TRBD2,TRBJ2-1,TGTGCCAGCAGCTTAGCAGGGACTAGCGGGGGTTCAGATGAGCAGTTCTTC,CASSLAGTSGGSDEQFF
NA,TRBV27,TRBD2,TRBJ2-3,TGTGCCAGCAGTTCGACCCCGACTAGCGAGGTCACAGATACGCAGTATTTT,CASSSTPTSEVTDTQYF
few,TRBV7-9,NA,TRBJ1-4,TGTGCCAGCAGCCCGAGGCAGGGAGGAGGTGAAAAACTGTTTTTT,CASSPRQGGGEKLFF
once,TRBV5-5,NA,TRBJ1-5,TGTGCCAGCAGCGTACAGGGTGGACAGCCCCAGCATTTT,CASSVQGGQPQHF
NA,TRBV7-3,NA,TRBJ2-1,TGTGCCAGTTCTTCAGGGAATGAGCAGTTCTTC,CASSSGNEQFF
once,TRBV5-6,NA,TRBJ2-7,TGTGCCAGCAGCTTGAGTCTCGGCTACGAGCAGTACTTC,CASSLSLGYEQYF
NA,TRBV5-1,NA,TRBJ2-5,TGCGCCAGCAGCCCTACGGAGGAGACCCAGTACTTC,CASSPTEETQYF
NA,TRBV30,NA,TRBJ1-2,TGTGCCTGGTCCGACACCTTCTCTGGCTACACCTTC,CAWSDTFSGYTF
NA,TRBV11-3,TRBD1,TRBJ1-5,TGTGTCAATTATACAGGGGGCGCGGTTAGCAATCAGCCCCAGCATTTT,CVNYTGGAVSNQPQHF
NA,TRBV19,NA,TRBJ1-2,TGTGCCAGTAGTATAGGAACGGGCTATGGCTACACCTTC,CASSIGTGYGYTF
NA,TRBV7-9,TRBD1,TRBJ1-3,TGTGCCAGCAGCCGGCCAGGGGGAGACACCATATATTTT,CASSRPGGDTIYF
NA,TRBV11-1,NA,TRBJ2-5,TGTGCCAGCAGGTCTTATGGACTCCAAGAGACCCAGTACTTC,CASRSYGLQETQYF
NA,TRBV19,TRBD2,TRBJ2-3,TGTGCCAGTAGTACCCCGTGGACTAGCGGGGCGGGAGATACGCAGTATTTT,CASSTPWTSGAGDTQYF